The present TCR beta chain was sequenced within a study of PD-1 blockade in classical Hodgkin lymphoma. For the study at large: Every 2 weeks, patients had 3 mg/kg nivolumab intravenously. Study observations and caveats: At baseline, newly diagnosed patients reportedly showed less TCR diversity than healthy donors. For complete responders, baseline diversity was comparable to that of newly diagnosed patients.

Profiling relied on immunoSEQ multiplex PCR, and the TCRdb table lists in-frame clones only, not all of them. The table shows 40,000 to 50,000 clones, with roughly 78% occurring only once. Exposure to brentuximab vedotin varied, and each patient had relapsed following autologous stem cell transplantation. Under best response, outcomes were complete response, partial response or progressive disease. V was trimmed by 2 bases and J by 4 bases, leaving 10 bases between them. The CDR3 extends over 14 amino acids. The V gene's germline CDR1 is SGDLS and CDR2 YYNGEE. This clone was counted once. The antigen is not known.

This clonotype was obtained from a human donor with classical Hodgkin lymphoma. This material consisted of peripheral blood mononuclear cells (PBMCs), taken at baseline. The rearrangement links TRBV9 to TRBJ2-1; the D gene could be TRBD1 or TRBD2 (5 bases each). The CDR3 loop is CASSVEGNYNEQFF. The CDR3 nucleotides are TGTGCCAGCAGCGTTGAGGGGAATTACAATGAGCAGTTCTTC.